The rows below give T cell receptor beta chains drawn from one sample of a study of blood T cell repertoires in COVID-19. Generated by immunoSEQ multiplex PCR, the TCRdb table keeps only in-frame clones and is missing some. The table includes roughly 170,000 clones, approximately 74% detected once. Specimen: peripheral blood. The receptors shown here come from a woman over 75 with acute or convalescent COVID-19. The CDR3 runs from the conserved cysteine through the conserved F or W. Each record gives: D gene, V gene, clone size, J gene, CDR3 DNA, CDR3 protein. D genes are given only for firm matches. Rows may omit the clone size; those that give it use once, few, many or a size class.

D gene: NA
V gene: TRBV24-1
clone size: NA
J gene: TRBJ2-1
CDR3 DNA: TGTGCCACCGCCCCAGGTTACAATGAGCAGTTCTTC
CDR3 protein: CATAPGYNEQFF

D gene: TRBD2
V gene: TRBV7-2
clone size: once
J gene: TRBJ2-3
CDR3 DNA: TGTGCCAGCAGCTCTCTAGCGGGAGGGCCTGGAGATACGCAGTATTTT
CDR3 protein: CASSSLAGGPGDTQYF

D gene: NA
V gene: TRBV14
clone size: few
J gene: TRBJ2-2
CDR3 DNA: TGTGCCAGCAGCCAAGATCGCGGGGTCAGAACCGGGGAGCTGTTTTTT
CDR3 protein: CASSQDRGVRTGELFF

D gene: NA
V gene: TRBV6-6
clone size: many
J gene: TRBJ2-7
CDR3 DNA: TGTGCCAGCAGCCAAGACAGGAGGCAGTACTTC
CDR3 protein: CASSQDRRQYF

D gene: TRBD2
V gene: TRBV6-5
clone size: few
J gene: TRBJ2-1
CDR3 DNA: TGTGCCAGCAGTTACTCGATGGCGGGAGGCTACAATGAGCAGTTCTTC
CDR3 protein: CASSYSMAGGYNEQFF

D gene: NA
V gene: TRBV19
clone size: NA
J gene: TRBJ1-1
CDR3 DNA: TGTGCCAGTAGTGTCAAGAACACTGAAGCTTTCTTT
CDR3 protein: CASSVKNTEAFF

D gene: NA
V gene: TRBV2
clone size: NA
J gene: TRBJ1-1
CDR3 DNA: TGTGCCAGCAGTGTTTCAGGGGCTGAAGCTTTCTTT
CDR3 protein: CASSVSGAEAFF

D gene: NA
V gene: TRBV27
clone size: NA
J gene: TRBJ2-5
CDR3 DNA: TGTGCCAGCAGCGGGGGAGCGGGACACTCATGGGAGGAGACCCAGTACTTC
CDR3 protein: CASSGGAGHSWEETQYF

D gene: NA
V gene: TRBV21-1
clone size: NA
J gene: TRBJ1-6
CDR3 DNA: TGCGCCAGCAGCGTCCGGGACAGGGCTTCACCCCTCCACTTT
CDR3 protein: CASSVRDRASPLHF

D gene: NA
V gene: TRBV10-1
clone size: many
J gene: TRBJ1-1
CDR3 DNA: TGCGCCAGCAGTGAGTCGTTATCTGAAGCTTTCTTT
CDR3 protein: CASSESLSEAFF

D gene: NA
V gene: TRBV5-1
clone size: NA
J gene: TRBJ2-3
CDR3 DNA: TGCGCCAGCAGCTTGGGAACGGGAGATACGCAGTATTTT
CDR3 protein: CASSLGTGDTQYF

D gene: NA
V gene: TRBV28
clone size: NA
J gene: TRBJ1-4
CDR3 DNA: TGTGCCAGCAGCCACAAGATGAATGAAAAACTGTTTTTT
CDR3 protein: CASSHKMNEKLFF

D gene: TRBD1
V gene: TRBV7-9
clone size: NA
J gene: TRBJ1-4
CDR3 DNA: TGTGCCAGCAGCTTAACACAGGGGGCGTTCGAAAAACTGTTTTTT
CDR3 protein: CASSLTQGAFEKLFF

D gene: TRBD2
V gene: TRBV18
clone size: NA
J gene: TRBJ2-1
CDR3 DNA: TGTGCCAGCTCACCAGGAGCGGGAGGCTACAATGAGCAGTTCTTC
CDR3 protein: CASSPGAGGYNEQFF

D gene: NA
V gene: TRBV28
clone size: few
J gene: TRBJ2-5
CDR3 DNA: TGTGCCAGCAGTTGGAGGGTTTTGGAGACCCAGTACTTC
CDR3 protein: CASSWRVLETQYF

D gene: TRBD1
V gene: TRBV4-3
clone size: NA
J gene: TRBJ1-4
CDR3 DNA: TGCGCCAGCAGCCAAGCCGGGACAGGGACCGAAAAACTGTTTTTT
CDR3 protein: CASSQAGTGTEKLFF

D gene: TRBD1
V gene: TRBV5-4
clone size: NA
J gene: TRBJ2-7
CDR3 DNA: TGTGCCAGCAGCTACACCGGGACAGGGGTCTGGTACTTC
CDR3 protein: CASSYTGTGVWYF

D gene: TRBD2
V gene: TRBV7-2
clone size: NA
J gene: TRBJ2-1
CDR3 DNA: TGTGCCAGCAGCTTAGGCGGACTAGCTATCTATGAGCAGTTCTTC
CDR3 protein: CASSLGGLAIYEQFF

D gene: TRBD2
V gene: TRBV28
clone size: NA
J gene: TRBJ2-3
CDR3 DNA: TGTGCCAGCAGTGGGACTAGCGGGAGAGGCACAGATACGCAGTATTTT
CDR3 protein: CASSGTSGRGTDTQYF

D gene: NA
V gene: TRBV19
clone size: NA
J gene: TRBJ1-1
CDR3 DNA: TGTGCCAGTAGTATAGTGGGACGGGGGAGTACTGAAGCTTTCTTT
CDR3 protein: CASSIVGRGSTEAFF

D gene: NA
V gene: TRBV28
clone size: few
J gene: TRBJ2-7
CDR3 DNA: TGTGCCAGCAGTCCCCGGGACACCTCTTACGGCGAGCAGTACTTC
CDR3 protein: CASSPRDTSYGEQYF

D gene: NA
V gene: TRBV7-3
clone size: NA
J gene: TRBJ2-3
CDR3 DNA: TGTGCCAGCAGCTTAGTCGGCACAGATACGCAGTATTTT
CDR3 protein: CASSLVGTDTQYF

D gene: TRBD1
V gene: TRBV7-2
clone size: few
J gene: TRBJ1-3
CDR3 DNA: TGTGCCAGCAGCAGAGGACAGGCCTCCTCTGGAAACACCATATATTTT
CDR3 protein: CASSRGQASSGNTIYF

D gene: TRBD2
V gene: TRBV19
clone size: few
J gene: TRBJ2-7
CDR3 DNA: TGTGCCAGTAGTGGGGGGGCTAGCGGGGAGTACGAGCAGTACTTC
CDR3 protein: CASSGGASGEYEQYF

D gene: NA
V gene: TRBV29-1
clone size: NA
J gene: TRBJ1-1
CDR3 DNA: TGCAGCGTCAGAATGTCGAACACTGAAGCTTTCTTT
CDR3 protein: CSVRMSNTEAFF

D gene: NA
V gene: TRBV11-2
clone size: NA
J gene: TRBJ1-2
CDR3 DNA: TGTGCCAGCAGCTTAGATATGCGGTACTATGGCTACACCTTC
CDR3 protein: CASSLDMRYYGYTF

D gene: NA
V gene: TRBV2
clone size: NA
J gene: TRBJ1-4
CDR3 DNA: TGTGCCAGCAGTGGAGGCGAGGAAAAACTGTTTTTT
CDR3 protein: CASSGGEEKLFF

D gene: TRBD1
V gene: TRBV6-6
clone size: NA
J gene: TRBJ2-4
CDR3 DNA: TGTGCCAGCAGCTCGGACAGGGACATTCAGTACTTC
CDR3 protein: CASSSDRDIQYF